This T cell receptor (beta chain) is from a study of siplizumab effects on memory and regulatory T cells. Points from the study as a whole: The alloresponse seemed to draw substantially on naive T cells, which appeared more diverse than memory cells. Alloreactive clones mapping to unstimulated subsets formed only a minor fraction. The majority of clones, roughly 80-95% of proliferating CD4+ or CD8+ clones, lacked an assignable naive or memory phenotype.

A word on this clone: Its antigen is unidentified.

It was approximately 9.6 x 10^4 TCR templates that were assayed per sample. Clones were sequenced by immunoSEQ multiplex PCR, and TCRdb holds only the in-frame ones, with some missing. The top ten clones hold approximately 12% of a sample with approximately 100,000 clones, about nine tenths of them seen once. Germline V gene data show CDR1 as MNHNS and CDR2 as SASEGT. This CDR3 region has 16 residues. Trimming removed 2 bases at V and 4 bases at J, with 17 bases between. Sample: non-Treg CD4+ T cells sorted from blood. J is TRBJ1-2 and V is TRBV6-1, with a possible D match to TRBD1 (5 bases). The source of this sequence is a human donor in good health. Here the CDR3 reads CASSEMGRGGGYGYTF. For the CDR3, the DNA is TGTGCCAGCAGTGAAATGGGTCGGGGGGGTGGCTATGGCTACACCTTC.